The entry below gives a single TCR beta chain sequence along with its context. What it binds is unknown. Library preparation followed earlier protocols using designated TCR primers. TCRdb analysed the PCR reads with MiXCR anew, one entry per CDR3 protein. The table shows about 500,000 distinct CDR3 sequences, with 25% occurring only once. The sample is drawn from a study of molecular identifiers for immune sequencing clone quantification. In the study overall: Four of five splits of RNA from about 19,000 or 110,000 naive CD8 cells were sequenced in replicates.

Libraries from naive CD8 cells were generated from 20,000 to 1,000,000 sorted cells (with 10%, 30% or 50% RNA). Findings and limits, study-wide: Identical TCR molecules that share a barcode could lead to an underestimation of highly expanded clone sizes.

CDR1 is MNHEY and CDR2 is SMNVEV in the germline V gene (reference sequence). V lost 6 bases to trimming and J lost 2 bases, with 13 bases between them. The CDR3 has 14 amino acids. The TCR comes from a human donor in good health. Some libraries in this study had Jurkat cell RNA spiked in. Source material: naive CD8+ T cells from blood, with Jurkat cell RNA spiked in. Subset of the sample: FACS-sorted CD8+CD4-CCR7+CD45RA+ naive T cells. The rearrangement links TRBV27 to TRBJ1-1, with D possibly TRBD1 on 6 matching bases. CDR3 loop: CASSSIGGNTEAFF. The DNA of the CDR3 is TGTGCCAGCAGCTCTATAGGGGGTAACACTGAAGCTTTCTTT.